The 3 T cell receptor beta chains in this list originate from one sample, sequenced in a study of T-cell reconstitution after alpha-beta-depleted transplantation in children. The TCRbeta library was prepared with unique molecular identifiers. TCRdb re-derived calls from the PCR reads in MiXCR, one entry per CDR3 protein. Here the sample spans more than 400,000 distinct CDR3 sequences, around two fifths being singletons. The sample here was PBMCs, taken before TCRalphabeta/CD19-depleted stem cell transplant. These receptors were taken from a girl aged 2-9 years with aplastic anemia, due to receive a stem cell transplant.

This sequence joins TRBV5-1 and TRBJ2-1; D is perhaps TRBD1 or TRBD2 (5 bases each). CDR1 and CDR2 from the germline V gene are SGHRS and YFSETQ. V was trimmed by 0 bases and J by 0 bases, leaving 13 bases between them. CDR3 length equals 17 residues. CDR3 bases: TGCGCCAGCAGCTTGGACGGCAGGGCGGGCTCCTACAATGAGCAGTTCTTC. Its translation is CASSLDGRAGSYNEQFF.

For the CDR3, the DNA is TGTGCCAGCAGCGACGCGGGGGCGAACACCGGGGAGCTGTTTTTT. Encoded protein: CASSDAGANTGELFF. The rearrangement links TRBV6-1 to TRBJ2-2; 7 bases are a match to TRBD2. After removal of 6 bases from V and 0 bases from J, the junction contained 4 bases not matched to a gene. In germline, CDR1 is MNHNS, CDR2 SASEGT. The CDR3 spans 15 residues.

The rearrangement uses TRBV5-1 and TRBJ2-5, with 7 bases identical to TRBD1. Looked up from germline, CDR1 is SGHRS and CDR2 is YFSETQ. V was pared by 4 bases and J by 1 base, with 7 bases of the junction left unmatched. The CDR3 consists of 15 residues. The CDR3 DNA reads as TGCGCCAGCAGCACCCACCGGGACAGCCAAGAGACCCAGTACTTC. This gives the protein CASSTHRDSQETQYF.